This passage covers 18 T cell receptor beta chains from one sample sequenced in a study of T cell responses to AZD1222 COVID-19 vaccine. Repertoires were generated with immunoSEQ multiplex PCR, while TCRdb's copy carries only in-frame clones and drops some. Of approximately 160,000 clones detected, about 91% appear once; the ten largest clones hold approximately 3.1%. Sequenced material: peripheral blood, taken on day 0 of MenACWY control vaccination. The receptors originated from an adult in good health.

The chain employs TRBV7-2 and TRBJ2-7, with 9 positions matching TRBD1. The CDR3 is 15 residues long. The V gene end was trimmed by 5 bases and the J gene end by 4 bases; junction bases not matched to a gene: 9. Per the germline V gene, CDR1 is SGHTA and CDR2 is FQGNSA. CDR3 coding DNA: TGTGCCAGCAGCCTCAGGGGGGGACAGGGTTACGAGCAGTACTTC. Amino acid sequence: CASSLRGGQGYEQYF.

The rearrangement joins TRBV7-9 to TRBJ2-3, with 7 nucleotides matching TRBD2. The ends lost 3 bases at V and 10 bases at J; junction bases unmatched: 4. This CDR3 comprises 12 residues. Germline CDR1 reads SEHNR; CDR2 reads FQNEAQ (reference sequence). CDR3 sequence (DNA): TGTGCCAGCAGCTTCGGGGAGGGAGCGCAGTATTTT. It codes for CASSFGEGAQYF.

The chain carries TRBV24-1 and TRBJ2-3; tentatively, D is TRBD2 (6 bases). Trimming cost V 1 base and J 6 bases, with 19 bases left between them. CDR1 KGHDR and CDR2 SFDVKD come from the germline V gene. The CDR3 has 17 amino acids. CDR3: CATSDFGDWFSQDTQYF. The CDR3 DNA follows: TGTGCCACCAGTGATTTTGGGGACTGGTTTTCACAGGATACGCAGTATTTT.

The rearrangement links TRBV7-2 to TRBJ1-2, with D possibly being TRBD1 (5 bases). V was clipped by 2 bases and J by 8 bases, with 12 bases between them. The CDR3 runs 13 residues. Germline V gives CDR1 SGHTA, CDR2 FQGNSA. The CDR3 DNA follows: TGTGCCAGCAGCTTATTAGGGGAGGGAGGCTACACCTTC. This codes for CASSLLGEGGYTF. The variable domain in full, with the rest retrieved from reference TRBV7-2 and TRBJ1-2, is GAGVSQSPSNKVTEKGKDVELRCDPISGHTALYWYRQSLGQGLEFLIYFQGNSAPDKSGLPSDRFSAERTGGSVSTLTIQRTQQEDSAVYLCASSLLGEGGYTFGSGTRLTVV.

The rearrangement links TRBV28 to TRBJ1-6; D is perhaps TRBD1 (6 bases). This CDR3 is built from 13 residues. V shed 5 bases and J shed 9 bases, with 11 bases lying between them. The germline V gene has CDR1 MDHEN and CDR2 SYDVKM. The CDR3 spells CASSLTGTSPLHF. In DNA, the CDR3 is TGTGCCAGCAGTCTCACAGGGACTTCACCCCTCCACTTT.

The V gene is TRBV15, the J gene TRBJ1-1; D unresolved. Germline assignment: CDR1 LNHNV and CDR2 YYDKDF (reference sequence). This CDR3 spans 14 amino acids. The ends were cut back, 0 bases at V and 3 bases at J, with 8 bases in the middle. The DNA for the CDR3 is TGTGCCACCAGCAGAGATAAAGGCGACACTGAAGCTTTCTTT. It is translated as CATSRDKGDTEAFF. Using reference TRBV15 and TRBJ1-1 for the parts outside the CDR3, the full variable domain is DAMVIQNPRYQVTQFGKPVTLSCSQTLNHNVMYWYQQKSSQAPKLLFHYYDKDFNNEADTPDNFQSRRPNTSFCFLDIRSPGLGDTAMYLCATSRDKGDTEAFFGQGTRLTVV.

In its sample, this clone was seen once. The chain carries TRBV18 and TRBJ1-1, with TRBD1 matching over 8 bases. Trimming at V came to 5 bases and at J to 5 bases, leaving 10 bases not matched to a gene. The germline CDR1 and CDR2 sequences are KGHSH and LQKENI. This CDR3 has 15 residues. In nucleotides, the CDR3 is TGTGCCAGCTCAACGGACAGGGTTCGAGCTACTGAAGCTTTCTTT. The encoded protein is CASSTDRVRATEAFF. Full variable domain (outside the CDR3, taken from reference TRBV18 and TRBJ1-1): NAGVMQNPRHLVRRRGQEARLRCSPMKGHSHVYWYRQLPEEGLKFMVYLQKENIIDESGMPKERFSAEFPKEGPSILRIQQVVRGDSAAYFCASSTDRVRATEAFFGQGTRLTVV.

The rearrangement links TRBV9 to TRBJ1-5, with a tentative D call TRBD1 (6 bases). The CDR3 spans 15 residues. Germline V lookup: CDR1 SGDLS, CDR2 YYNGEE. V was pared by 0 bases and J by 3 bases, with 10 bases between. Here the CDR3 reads CASSVGGAVNQPQHF. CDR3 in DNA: TGTGCCAGCAGCGTAGGGGGGGCGGTCAATCAGCCCCAGCATTTT.

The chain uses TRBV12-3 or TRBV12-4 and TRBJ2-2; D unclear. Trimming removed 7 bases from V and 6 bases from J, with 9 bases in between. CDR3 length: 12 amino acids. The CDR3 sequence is CASTVLAGELFF. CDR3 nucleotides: TGTGCCAGCACTGTATTGGCCGGGGAGCTGTTTTTT.

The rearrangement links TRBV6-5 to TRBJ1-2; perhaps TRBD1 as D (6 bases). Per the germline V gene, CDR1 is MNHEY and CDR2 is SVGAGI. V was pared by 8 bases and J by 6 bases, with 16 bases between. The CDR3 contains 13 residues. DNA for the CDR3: TGTGCCAGCGCCCCGAGGGGGTGGGATGGCTACACCTTC. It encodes CASAPRGWDGYTF.

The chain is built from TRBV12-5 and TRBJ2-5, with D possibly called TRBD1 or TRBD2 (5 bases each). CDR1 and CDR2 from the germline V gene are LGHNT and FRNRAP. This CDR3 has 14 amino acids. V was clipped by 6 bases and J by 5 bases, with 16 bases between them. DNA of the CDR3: TGTGCTAGTGGCTCCGGGACGGCCTCCGAGACCCAGTACTTC. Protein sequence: CASGSGTASETQYF.

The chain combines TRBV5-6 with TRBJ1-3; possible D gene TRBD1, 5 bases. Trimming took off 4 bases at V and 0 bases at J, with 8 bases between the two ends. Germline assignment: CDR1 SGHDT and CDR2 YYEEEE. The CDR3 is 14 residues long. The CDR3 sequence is CASSRQSSGNTIYF. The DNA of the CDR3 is TGTGCCAGCAGCCGACAGAGCTCTGGAAACACCATATATTTT.

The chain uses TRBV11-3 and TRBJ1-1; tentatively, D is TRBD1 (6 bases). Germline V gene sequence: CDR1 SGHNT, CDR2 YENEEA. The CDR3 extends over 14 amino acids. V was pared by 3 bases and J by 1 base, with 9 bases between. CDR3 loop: CASSFGGANTEAFF. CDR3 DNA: TGTGCCAGCAGCTTTGGGGGGGCGAACACTGAAGCTTTCTTT.

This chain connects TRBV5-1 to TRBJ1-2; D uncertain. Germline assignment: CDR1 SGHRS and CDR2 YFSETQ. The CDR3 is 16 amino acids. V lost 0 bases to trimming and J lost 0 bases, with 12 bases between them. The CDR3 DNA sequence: TGCGCCAGCAGCTTGGGTCTAACCCAAGCTAACTATGGCTACACCTTC. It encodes CASSLGLTQANYGYTF.

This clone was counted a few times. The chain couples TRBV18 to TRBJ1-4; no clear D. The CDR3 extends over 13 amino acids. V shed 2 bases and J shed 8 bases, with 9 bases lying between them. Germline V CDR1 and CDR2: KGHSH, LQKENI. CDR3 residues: CASSPGVGEKLFF. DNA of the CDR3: TGTGCCAGCTCACCAGGAGTGGGGGAAAAACTGTTTTTT.

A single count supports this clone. In nucleotides, the CDR3 is TGTGCCAGCAGCTCGCCGGGACTAGCGGGAATGGAGCAGTACTTC. Its protein is CASSSPGLAGMEQYF. V gene TRBV5-6 combines with J gene TRBJ2-7, with 13 bases matching TRBD2. The CDR3 length is 15 residues. Germline V lookup: CDR1 SGHDT, CDR2 YYEEEE. The J segment lost 7 bases and the V segment lost 3 bases, leaving 7 bases of the junction unmatched. Full variable domain (remainder filled in from reference TRBV5-6 and TRBJ2-7): DAGVTQSPTHLIKTRGQQVTLRCSPKSGHDTVSWYQQALGQGPQFIFQYYEEEERQRGNFPDRFSGHQFPNYSSELNVNALLLGDSALYLCASSSPGLAGMEQYFGPGTRLTVT.

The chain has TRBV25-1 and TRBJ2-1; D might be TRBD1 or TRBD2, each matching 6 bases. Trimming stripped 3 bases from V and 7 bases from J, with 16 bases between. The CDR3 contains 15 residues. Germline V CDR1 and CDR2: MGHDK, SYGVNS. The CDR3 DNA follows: TGTGCCAGCAGTGACCCCAGGGGCGCGGGGAATGAGCAGTTCTTC. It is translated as CASSDPRGAGNEQFF.

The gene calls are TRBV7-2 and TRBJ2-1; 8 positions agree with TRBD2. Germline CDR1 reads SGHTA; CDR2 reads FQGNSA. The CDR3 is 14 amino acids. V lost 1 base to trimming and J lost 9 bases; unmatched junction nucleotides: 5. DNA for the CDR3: TGTGCCAGCAGCTTAGTCCAGCGGGAGACTGAGCAGTTCTTC. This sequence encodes CASSLVQRETEQFF.